A single T cell receptor (beta chain) is shown here with its context. Its antigen remains unidentified. PCR used 60 Vbeta primers and 13 Jbeta primers. Sequencing used immunoSEQ multiplex PCR; TCRdb keeps in-frame clones, though not all of them. Found here are 130,000 or so clones, around 80% of them singletons; the top ten hold 3%. The sample belongs to a study of cytomegalovirus exposure and HLA in healthy donors. This CDR3 contains 14 residues. Germline loops: CDR1 MGHDK, CDR2 SYGVNS. V shed 4 bases, J shed 8 bases, and the junction held 5 bases outside the gene matches. Findings and limits, study-wide: Most sequenced TCRs were rare (though some public TCRs occurred in many donors). One later analysis reportedly identified an Asian-associated ancestry cluster that showed fewer N-insertions than the roughly 700-donor mean. Analyses of presence and absence presupposed an approximately uniform sequencing depth across donors.

Donors were ostensibly healthy at sampling, although undocumented immune exposures were probable. The V gene is TRBV25-1, the J gene TRBJ1-4, with TRBD1 matching over 9 bases. The sequence was obtained from a woman between 18 and 29 years old in good health and CMV-seropositive. Specimen: PBMCs. CDR3 DNA sequence: TGTGCCAGCAGTGGGGACAGGGCCGAGGAAAAACTGTTTTTT. It yields the protein CASSGDRAEEKLFF.